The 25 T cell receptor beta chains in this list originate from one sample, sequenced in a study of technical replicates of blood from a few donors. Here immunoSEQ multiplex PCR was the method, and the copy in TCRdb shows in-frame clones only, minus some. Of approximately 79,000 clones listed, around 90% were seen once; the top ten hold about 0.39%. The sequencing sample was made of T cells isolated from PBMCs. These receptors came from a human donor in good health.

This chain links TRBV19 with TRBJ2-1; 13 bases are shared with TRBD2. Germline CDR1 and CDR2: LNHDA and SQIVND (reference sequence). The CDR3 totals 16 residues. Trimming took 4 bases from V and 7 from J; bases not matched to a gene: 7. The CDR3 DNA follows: TGTGCCAGTAGTACACGACTAGCGGGAGGAAATAATGAGCAGTTCTTC. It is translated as CASSTRLAGGNNEQFF.

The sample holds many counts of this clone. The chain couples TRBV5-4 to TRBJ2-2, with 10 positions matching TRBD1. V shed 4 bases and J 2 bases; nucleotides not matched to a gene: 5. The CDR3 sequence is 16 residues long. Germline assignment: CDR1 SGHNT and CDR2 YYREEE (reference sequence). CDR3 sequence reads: CASSKTGGGNTGELFF. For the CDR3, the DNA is TGTGCCAGCAGCAAGACAGGGGGCGGAAACACCGGGGAGCTGTTTTTT.

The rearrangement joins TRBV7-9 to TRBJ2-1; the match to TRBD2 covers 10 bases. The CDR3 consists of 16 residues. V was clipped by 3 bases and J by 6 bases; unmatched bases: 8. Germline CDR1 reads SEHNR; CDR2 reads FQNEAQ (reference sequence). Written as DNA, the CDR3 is TGTGCCAGCAGCTTCCCACTAGCGGGGAATTTCAATGAGCAGTTCTTC. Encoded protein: CASSFPLAGNFNEQFF.

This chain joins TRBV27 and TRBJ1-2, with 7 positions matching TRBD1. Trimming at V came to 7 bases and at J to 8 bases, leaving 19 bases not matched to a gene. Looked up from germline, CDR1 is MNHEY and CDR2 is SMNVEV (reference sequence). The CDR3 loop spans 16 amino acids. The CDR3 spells CASMDHGRQGPGGYTF. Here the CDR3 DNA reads TGTGCCAGCATGGACCATGGGCGACAGGGACCAGGGGGCTACACCTTC.

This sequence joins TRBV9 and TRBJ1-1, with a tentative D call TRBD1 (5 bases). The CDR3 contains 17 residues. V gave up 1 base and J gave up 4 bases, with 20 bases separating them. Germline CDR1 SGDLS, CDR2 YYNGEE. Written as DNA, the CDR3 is TGTGCCAGCAGCGTAACTAACAGCGGATGGGGGGGCACTGAAGCTTTCTTT. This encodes CASSVTNSGWGGTEAFF.

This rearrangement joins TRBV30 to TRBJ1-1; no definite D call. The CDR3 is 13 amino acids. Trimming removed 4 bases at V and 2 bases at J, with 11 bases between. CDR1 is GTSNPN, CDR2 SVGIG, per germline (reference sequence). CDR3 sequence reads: CAWIRQFNTEAFF. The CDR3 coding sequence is TGTGCCTGGATTCGCCAGTTCAACACTGAAGCTTTCTTT. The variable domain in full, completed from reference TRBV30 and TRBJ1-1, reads SQTIHQWPATLVQPVGSPLSLECTVEGTSNPNLYWYRQAAGRGLQLLFYSVGIGQISSEVPQNLSASRPQDRQFILSSKKLLLSDSGFYLCAWIRQFNTEAFFGQGTRLTVV.

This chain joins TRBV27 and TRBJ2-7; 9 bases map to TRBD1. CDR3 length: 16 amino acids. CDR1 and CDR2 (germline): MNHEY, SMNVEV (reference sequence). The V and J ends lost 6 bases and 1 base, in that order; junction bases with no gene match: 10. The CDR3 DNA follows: TGTGCCAGCAGCCGCACAGGGGGCGTTTTATCCTACGAGCAGTACTTC. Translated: CASSRTGGVLSYEQYF.

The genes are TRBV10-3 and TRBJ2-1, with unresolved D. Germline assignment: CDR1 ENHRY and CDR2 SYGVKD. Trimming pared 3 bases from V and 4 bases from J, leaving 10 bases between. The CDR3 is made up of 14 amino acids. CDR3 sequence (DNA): TGTGCCATCAGTGACTACAGTGGGTACAATGAGCAGTTCTTC. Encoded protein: CAISDYSGYNEQFF.

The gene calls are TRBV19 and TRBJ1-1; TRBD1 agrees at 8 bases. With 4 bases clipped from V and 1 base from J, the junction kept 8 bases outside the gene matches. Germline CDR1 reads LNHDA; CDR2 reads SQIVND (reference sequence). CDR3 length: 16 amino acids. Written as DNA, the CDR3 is TGTGCCAGTAGTACCTACTTAACAGGGGGGAACACTGAAGCTTTCTTT. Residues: CASSTYLTGGNTEAFF.

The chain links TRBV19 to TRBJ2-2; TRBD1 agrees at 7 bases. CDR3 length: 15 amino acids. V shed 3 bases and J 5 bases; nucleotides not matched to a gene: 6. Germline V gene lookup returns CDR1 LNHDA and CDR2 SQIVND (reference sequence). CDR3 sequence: CASSMNDRETGELFF. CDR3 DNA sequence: TGTGCCAGTAGTATGAATGACAGGGAAACCGGGGAGCTGTTTTTT.

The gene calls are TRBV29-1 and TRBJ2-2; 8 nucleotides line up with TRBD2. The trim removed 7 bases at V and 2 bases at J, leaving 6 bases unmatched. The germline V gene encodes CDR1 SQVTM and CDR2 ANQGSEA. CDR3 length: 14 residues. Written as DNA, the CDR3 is TGCAGCGGGGGAGTAGCGGGAAACACCGGGGAGCTGTTTTTT. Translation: CSGGVAGNTGELFF.

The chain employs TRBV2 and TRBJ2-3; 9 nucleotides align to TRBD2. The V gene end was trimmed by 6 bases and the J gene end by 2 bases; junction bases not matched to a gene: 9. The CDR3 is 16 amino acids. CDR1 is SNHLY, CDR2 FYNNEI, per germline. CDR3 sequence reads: CASSWLAGPATDTQYF. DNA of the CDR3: TGTGCCAGCAGCTGGCTAGCGGGACCTGCCACAGATACGCAGTATTTT.

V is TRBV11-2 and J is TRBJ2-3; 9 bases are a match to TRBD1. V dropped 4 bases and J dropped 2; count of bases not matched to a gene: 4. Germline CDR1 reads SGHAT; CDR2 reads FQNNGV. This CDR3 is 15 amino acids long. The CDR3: CASSSGQGITDTQYF. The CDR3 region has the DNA TGTGCCAGCAGCTCCGGACAGGGGATCACAGATACGCAGTATTTT. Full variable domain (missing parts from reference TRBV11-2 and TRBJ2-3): EAGVAQSPRYKIIEKRQSVAFWCNPISGHATLYWYQQILGQGPKLLIQFQNNGVVDDSQLPKDRFSAERLKGVDSTLKIQPAKLEDSAVYLCASSSGQGITDTQYFGPGTRLTVL.

CDR3 sequence: CASTYPGNPYEQYF. The CDR3 DNA reads TGTGCCAGCACTTACCCCGGGAATCCCTACGAGCAGTACTTC. The rearrangement links TRBV28 to TRBJ2-7, with D tentatively TRBD2 (5 bases). With 7 bases removed from V and 2 bases from J, the gap between germline ends came to 15 bases. Germline V lookup: CDR1 MDHEN, CDR2 SYDVKM. The CDR3 consists of 14 residues.

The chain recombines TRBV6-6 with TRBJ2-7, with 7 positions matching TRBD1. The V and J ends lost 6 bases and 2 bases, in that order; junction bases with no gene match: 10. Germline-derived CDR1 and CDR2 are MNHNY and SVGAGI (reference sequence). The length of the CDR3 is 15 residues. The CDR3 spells CASSNNEDRTYEQYF. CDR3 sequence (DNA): TGTGCCAGCAGCAACAACGAGGACAGGACCTACGAGCAGTACTTC.

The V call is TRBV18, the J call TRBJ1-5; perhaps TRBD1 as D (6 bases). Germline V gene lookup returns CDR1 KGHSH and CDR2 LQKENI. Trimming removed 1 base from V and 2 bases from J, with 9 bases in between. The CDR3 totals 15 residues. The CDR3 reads CASSPLDSGNQPQHF. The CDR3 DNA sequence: TGTGCCAGCTCACCACTGGACAGTGGCAATCAGCCCCAGCATTTT.

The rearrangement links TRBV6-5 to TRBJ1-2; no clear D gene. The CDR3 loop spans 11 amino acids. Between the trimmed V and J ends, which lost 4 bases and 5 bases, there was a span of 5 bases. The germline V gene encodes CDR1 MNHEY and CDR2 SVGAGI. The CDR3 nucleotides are TGTGCCAGCAGTTCAATTTATGGCTACACCTTC. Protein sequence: CASSSIYGYTF.

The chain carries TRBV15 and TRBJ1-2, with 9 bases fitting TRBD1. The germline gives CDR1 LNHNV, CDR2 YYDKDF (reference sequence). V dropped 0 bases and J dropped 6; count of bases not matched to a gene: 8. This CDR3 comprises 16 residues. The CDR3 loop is CATSRDRDRAVHGYTF. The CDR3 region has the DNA TGTGCCACCAGCAGAGATCGGGACAGGGCTGTCCATGGCTACACCTTC. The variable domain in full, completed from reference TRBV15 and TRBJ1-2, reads DAMVIQNPRYQVTQFGKPVTLSCSQTLNHNVMYWYQQKSSQAPKLLFHYYDKDFNNEADTPDNFQSRRPNTSFCFLDIRSPGLGDTAMYLCATSRDRDRAVHGYTFGSGTRLTVV.

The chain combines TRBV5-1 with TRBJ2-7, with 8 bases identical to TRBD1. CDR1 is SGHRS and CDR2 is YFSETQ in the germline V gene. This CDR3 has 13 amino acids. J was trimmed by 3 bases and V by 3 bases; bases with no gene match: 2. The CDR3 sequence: CASSSGTGYEQYF. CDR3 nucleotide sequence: TGCGCCAGCAGCTCCGGGACAGGCTACGAGCAGTACTTC. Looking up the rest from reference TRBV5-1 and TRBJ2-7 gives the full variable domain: KAGVTQTPRYLIKTRGQQVTLSCSPISGHRSVSWYQQTPGQGLQFLFEYFSETQRNKGNFPGRFSGRQFSNSRSEMNVSTLELGDSALYLCASSSGTGYEQYFGPGTRLTVT.

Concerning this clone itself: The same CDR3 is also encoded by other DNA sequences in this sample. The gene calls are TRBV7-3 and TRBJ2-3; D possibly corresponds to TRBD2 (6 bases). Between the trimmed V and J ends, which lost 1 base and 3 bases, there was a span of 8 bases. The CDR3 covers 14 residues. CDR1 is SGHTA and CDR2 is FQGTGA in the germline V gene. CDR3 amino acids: CASSLNAGTDTQYF. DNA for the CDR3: TGTGCCAGCAGCTTAAATGCGGGGACAGATACGCAGTATTTT.

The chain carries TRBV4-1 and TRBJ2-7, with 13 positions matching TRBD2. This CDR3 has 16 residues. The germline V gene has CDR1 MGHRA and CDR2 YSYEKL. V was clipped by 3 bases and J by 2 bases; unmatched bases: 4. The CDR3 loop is CASSQGLAGLTYEQYF. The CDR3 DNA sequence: TGCGCCAGCAGCCAGGGACTAGCGGGGCTTACCTACGAGCAGTACTTC.

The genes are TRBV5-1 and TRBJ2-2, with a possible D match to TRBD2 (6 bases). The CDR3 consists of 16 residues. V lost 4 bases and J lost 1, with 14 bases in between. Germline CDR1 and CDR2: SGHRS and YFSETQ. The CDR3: CASSAGAGKNTGELFF. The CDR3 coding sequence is TGCGCCAGCAGCGCTGGGGCGGGAAAGAACACCGGGGAGCTGTTTTTT. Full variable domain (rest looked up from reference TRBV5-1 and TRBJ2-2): KAGVTQTPRYLIKTRGQQVTLSCSPISGHRSVSWYQQTPGQGLQFLFEYFSETQRNKGNFPGRFSGRQFSNSRSEMNVSTLELGDSALYLCASSAGAGKNTGELFFGEGSRLTVL.

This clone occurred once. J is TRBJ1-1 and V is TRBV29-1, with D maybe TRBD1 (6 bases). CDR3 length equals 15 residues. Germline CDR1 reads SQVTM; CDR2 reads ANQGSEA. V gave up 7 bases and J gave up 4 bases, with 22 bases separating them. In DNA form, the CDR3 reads TGCAGCGCGAAACCATCAGGGGTGTGGGGCACTGAAGCTTTCTTT. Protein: CSAKPSGVWGTEAFF.

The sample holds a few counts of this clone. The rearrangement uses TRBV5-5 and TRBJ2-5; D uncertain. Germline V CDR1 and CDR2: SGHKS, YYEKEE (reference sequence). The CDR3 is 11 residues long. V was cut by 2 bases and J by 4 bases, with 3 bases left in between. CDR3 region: CASSFRETQYF. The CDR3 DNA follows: TGTGCCAGCAGCTTTCGAGAGACCCAGTACTTC.

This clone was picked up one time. CDR3 sequence: CASSFGRAAYEQYF. As DNA, the CDR3 is TGTGCCAGCAGTTTTGGCAGGGCTGCCTACGAGCAGTACTTC. The chain recombines TRBV27 with TRBJ2-7, with D maybe TRBD1 (5 bases). Germline CDR1 and CDR2: MNHEY and SMNVEV (reference sequence). The V end was cut by 3 bases, the J end by 2 bases, with 11 bases between. The CDR3 totals 14 residues.